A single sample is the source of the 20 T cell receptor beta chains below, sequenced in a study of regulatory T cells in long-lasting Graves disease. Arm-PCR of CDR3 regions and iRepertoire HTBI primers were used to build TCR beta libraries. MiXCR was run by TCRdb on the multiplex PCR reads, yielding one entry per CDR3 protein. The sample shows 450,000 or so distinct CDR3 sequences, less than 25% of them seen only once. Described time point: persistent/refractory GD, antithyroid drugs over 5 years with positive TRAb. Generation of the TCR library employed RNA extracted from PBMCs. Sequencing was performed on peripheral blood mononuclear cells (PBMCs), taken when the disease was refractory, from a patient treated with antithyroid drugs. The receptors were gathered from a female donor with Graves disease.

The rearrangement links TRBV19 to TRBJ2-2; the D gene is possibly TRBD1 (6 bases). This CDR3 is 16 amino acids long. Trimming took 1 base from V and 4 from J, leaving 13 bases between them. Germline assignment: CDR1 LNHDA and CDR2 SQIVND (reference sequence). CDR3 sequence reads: CASSIGVRGLTGELFF. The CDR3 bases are TGTGCCAGTAGTATAGGGGTCAGGGGCCTCACCGGGGAGCTGTTTTTT.

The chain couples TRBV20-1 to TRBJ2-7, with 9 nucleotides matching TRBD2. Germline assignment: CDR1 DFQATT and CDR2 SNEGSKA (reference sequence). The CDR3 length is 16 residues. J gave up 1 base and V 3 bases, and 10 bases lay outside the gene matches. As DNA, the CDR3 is TGCAGTGCTAGGATGCTGGCTAGCGGGGAATCCTACGAGCAGTACTTC. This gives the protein CSARMLASGESYEQYF.

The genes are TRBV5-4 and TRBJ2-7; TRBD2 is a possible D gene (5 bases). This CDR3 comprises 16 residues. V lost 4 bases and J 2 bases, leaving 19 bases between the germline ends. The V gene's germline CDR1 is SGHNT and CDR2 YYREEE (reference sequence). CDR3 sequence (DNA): TGTGCCAGCAGCAAGGAGGTACGGATCTCCGCCTACGAGCAGTACTTC. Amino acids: CASSKEVRISAYEQYF.

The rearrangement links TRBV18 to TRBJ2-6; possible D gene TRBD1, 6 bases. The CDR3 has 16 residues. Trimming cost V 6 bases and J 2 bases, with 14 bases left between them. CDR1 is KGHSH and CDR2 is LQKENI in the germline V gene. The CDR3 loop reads CASSPDGGAGANVLTF. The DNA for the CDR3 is TGTGCCAGCTCTCCCGATGGGGGCGCTGGGGCCAACGTCCTGACTTTC.

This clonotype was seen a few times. This CDR3 is CASSLGQGIFQPQHF. Written as DNA, the CDR3 is TGTGCCAGCAGCTTAGGGCAGGGGATTTTTCAGCCCCAGCATTTT. The rearrangement links TRBV11-2 to TRBJ1-5, with D maybe TRBD1 (6 bases). This CDR3 is 15 amino acids long. Germline values: CDR1 SGHAT, CDR2 FQNNGV. Deletions cut 1 base from V and 6 bases from J, with 13 bases between.

The CDR3 protein is CASSMGILHSGNTIYF. As DNA, the CDR3 is TGTGCCAGTAGTATGGGTATTCTACACTCTGGAAACACCATATATTTT. The chain employs TRBV19 and TRBJ1-3; no definite D call. Germline CDR1 is LNHDA and CDR2 is SQIVND (reference sequence). Trimming removed 3 bases at V and 0 bases at J, with 12 bases between. The CDR3 contains 16 residues.

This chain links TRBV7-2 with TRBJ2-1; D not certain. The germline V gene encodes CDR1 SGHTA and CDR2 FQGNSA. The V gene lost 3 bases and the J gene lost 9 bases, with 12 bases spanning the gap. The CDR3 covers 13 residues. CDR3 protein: CASSLVVRSEQFF. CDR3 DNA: TGTGCCAGCAGCTTGGTTGTTAGGAGTGAGCAGTTCTTC.

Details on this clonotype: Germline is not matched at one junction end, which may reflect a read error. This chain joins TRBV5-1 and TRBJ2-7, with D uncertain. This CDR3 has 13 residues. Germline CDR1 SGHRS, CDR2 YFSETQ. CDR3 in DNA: TGCGCCAGCAGCCACTCCGCGGCCTACGGGCAGTACTTC. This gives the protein CASSHSAAYGQYF. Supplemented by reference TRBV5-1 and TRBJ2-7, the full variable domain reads KAGVTQTPRYLIKTRGQQVTLSCSPISGHRSVSWYQQTPGQGLQFLFEYFSETQRNKGNFPGRFSGRQFSNSRSEMNVSTLELGDSALYLCASSHSAAYGQYFGPGTRLTVT.

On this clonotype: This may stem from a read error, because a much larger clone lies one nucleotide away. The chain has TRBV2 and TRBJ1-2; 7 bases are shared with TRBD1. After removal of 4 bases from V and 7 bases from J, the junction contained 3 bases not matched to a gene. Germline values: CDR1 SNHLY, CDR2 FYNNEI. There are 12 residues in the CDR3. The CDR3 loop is CASSGNRGGYTF. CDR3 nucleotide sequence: TGTGCCAGCAGTGGAAACAGGGGTGGCTACACCTTC.

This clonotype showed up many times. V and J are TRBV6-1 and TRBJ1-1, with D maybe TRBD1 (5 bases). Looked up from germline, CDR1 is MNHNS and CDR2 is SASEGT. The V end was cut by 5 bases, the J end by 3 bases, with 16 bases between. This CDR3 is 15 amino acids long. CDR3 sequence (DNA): TGTGCCAGCAGTATACGTGGCGGGGGACACACTGAAGCTTTCTTT. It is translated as CASSIRGGGHTEAFF.

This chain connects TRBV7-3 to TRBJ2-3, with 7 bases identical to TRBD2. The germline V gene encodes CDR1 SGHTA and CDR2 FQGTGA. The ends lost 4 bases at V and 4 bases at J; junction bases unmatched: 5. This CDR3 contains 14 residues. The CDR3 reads CASSSGLVPDTQYF. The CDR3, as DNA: TGTGCCAGCAGCTCCGGACTAGTTCCAGATACGCAGTATTTT.

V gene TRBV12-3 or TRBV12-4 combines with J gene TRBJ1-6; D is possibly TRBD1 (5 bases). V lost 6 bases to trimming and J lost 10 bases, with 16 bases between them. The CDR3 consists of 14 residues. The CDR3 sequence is CASSHGAGSSPLHF. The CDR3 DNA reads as TGTGCCAGCAGCCACGGGGCAGGGTCATCACCCCTCCACTTT.

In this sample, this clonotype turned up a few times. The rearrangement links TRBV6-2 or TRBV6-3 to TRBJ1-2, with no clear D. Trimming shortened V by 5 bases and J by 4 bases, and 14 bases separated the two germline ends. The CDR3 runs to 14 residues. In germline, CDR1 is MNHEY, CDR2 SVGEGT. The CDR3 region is CASSPREVSYGYTF. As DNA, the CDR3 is TGTGCCAGCAGTCCCCGGGAAGTAAGCTATGGCTACACCTTC.

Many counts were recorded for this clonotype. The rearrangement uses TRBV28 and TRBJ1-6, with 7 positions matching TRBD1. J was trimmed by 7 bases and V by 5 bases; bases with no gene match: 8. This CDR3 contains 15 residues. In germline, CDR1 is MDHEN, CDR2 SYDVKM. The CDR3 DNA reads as TGTGCCAGCAGTCCGACAGGGCTAACCAATTCACCCCTCCACTTT. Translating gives CASSPTGLTNSPLHF. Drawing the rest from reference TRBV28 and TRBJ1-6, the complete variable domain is DVKVTQSSRYLVKRTGEKVFLECVQDMDHENMFWYRQDPGLGLRLIYFSYDVKMKEKGDIPEGYSVSREKKERFSLILESASTNQTSMYLCASSPTGLTNSPLHFGNGTRLTVT.

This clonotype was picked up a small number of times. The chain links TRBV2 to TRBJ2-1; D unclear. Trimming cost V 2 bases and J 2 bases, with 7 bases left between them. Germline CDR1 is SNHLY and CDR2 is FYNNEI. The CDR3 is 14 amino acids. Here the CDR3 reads CASSESTTYNEQFF. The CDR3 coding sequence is TGTGCCAGCAGTGAATCCACTACCTACAATGAGCAGTTCTTC.

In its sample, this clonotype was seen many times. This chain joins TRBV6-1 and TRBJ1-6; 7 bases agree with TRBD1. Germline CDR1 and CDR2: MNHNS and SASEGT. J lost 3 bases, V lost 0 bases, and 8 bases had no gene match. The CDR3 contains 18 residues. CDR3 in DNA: TGTGCCAGCAGTGAAGCGTACCGGGACAGTGTCTATAATTCACCCCTCCACTTT. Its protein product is CASSEAYRDSVYNSPLHF.

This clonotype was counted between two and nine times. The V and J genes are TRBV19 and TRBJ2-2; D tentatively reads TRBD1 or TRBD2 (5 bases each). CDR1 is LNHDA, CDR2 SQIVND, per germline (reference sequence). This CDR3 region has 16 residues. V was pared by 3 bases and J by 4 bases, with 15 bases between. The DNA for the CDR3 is TGTGCCAGTAGTATCGGGGCAGGGTGGAGCACCGGGGAGCTGTTTTTT. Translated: CASSIGAGWSTGELFF.

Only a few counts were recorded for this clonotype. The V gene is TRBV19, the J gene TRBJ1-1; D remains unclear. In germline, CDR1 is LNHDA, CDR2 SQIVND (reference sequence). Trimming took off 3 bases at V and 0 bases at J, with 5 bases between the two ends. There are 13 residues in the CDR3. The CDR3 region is CASSMAMNTEAFF. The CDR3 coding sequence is TGTGCCAGTAGTATGGCGATGAACACTGAAGCTTTCTTT.

The CDR3 DNA reads TGCAGCTCACGGGACGACACTTCCTACGAGCAGTACTTC. Translation gives CSSRDDTSYEQYF. The chain joins TRBV29-1 to TRBJ2-7; D is possibly TRBD1 or TRBD2 (5 bases each). The CDR3 sequence is 13 residues long. V was trimmed by 8 bases and J by 1 base, leaving 15 bases between them. In germline, CDR1 is SQVTM, CDR2 ANQGSEA.

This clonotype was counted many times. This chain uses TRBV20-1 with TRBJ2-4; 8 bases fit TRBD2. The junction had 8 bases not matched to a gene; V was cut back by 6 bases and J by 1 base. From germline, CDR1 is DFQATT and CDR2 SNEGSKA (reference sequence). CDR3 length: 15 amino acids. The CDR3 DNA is TGCAGTGCCTCCGGACTAGCTTTGGCCAAAAACATTCAGTACTTC. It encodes CSASGLALAKNIQYF.